One and the same sample provided the 18 T cell receptor beta chains below, sequenced in a study of shared T cell receptors in the human thymus. TCRdb's copy holds only in-frame clones and misses some; the assay was immunoSEQ multiplex PCR. Counted here are just under 550,000 clones, approximately 80% occurring once; the ten biggest clones make up about 0.013%. The sample was also reused in another study, on human thymus T cells.

Specimen: thymocytes. Every receptor here comes from a boy under two years old with a congenital heart defect.

The chain recombines TRBV11-1 with TRBJ2-7; no clear D gene. The CDR3 spans 17 residues. CDR1 is SGHAT and CDR2 is FQDESV in the germline V gene (reference sequence). V lost 2 bases and J lost 2, with 19 bases in between. The CDR3 DNA is TGTGCCAGCAGCTTAATTGGCTCCCGAGGCAGAACCTACGAGCAGTACTTC. It translates to CASSLIGSRGRTYEQYF.

The gene calls are TRBV18 and TRBJ1-1; 11 bases align to TRBD1. This CDR3 has 17 residues. The V gene's germline CDR1 is KGHSH and CDR2 LQKENI. V lost 3 bases, J lost 0 bases, and 6 bases stayed unmatched. Here the CDR3 reads CASSPGTGGTLNTEAFF. DNA for the CDR3: TGTGCCAGCTCACCGGGGACAGGGGGTACCCTGAACACTGAAGCTTTCTTT.

This clone was observed a handful of times. The V call is TRBV28, the J call TRBJ2-7, with D tentatively TRBD1 (5 bases). Germline-derived CDR1 and CDR2 are MDHEN and SYDVKM. The V gene lost 5 bases and the J gene lost 5 bases, with 25 bases spanning the gap. This CDR3 comprises 17 residues. This chain's CDR3 is CASSPKSDIPIYHEQYF. CDR3 in DNA: TGTGCCAGCAGTCCCAAATCGGACATCCCGATTTACCACGAGCAGTACTTC.

The chain couples TRBV15 to TRBJ2-7, with 7 positions matching TRBD2. Germline V gene data show CDR1 as LNHNV and CDR2 as YYDKDF (reference sequence). Trimming at V came to 5 bases and at J to 2 bases, leaving 6 bases not matched to a gene. The CDR3 consists of 14 residues. CDR3 region: CATSGRGRTYEQYF. In DNA form, the CDR3 reads TGTGCCACCAGCGGACGCGGGAGAACCTACGAGCAGTACTTC.

This sequence joins TRBV5-8 and TRBJ1-5; D is unresolved. CDR3 length: 17 amino acids. Germline V gene sequence: CDR1 SGHTS, CDR2 YDEGEE. The V end lost 1 base, the J end lost 2 bases, and 16 bases lay between the germline ends. The CDR3 region has the DNA TGTGCCAGCAGCTTGATCTTCCCCGGGATGGGCAATCAGCCCCAGCATTTT. Protein: CASSLIFPGMGNQPQHF.

The V gene is TRBV19, the J gene TRBJ2-3; 7 bases agree with TRBD2. The V gene end was trimmed by 1 base and the J gene end by 3 bases; junction bases not matched to a gene: 4. The length of the CDR3 is 15 residues. The germline V gene has CDR1 LNHDA and CDR2 SQIVND (reference sequence). The DNA for the CDR3 is TGTGCCAGTAGTATAGTGGCGGGAGATACAGATACGCAGTATTTT. This translates into CASSIVAGDTDTQYF.

The chain combines TRBV7-4 with TRBJ1-1; no definite D call. The germline V gene encodes CDR1 SGHVT and CDR2 SQSDAQ. The V end lost 5 bases, the J end lost 3 bases, and 16 bases lay between the germline ends. This CDR3 spans 15 amino acids. Here the CDR3 reads CASSLPFGRDTEAFF. The CDR3, as DNA: TGTGCCAGCAGCCTACCCTTCGGGAGGGACACTGAAGCTTTCTTT.

The genes are TRBV27 and TRBJ1-5; a possible D gene is TRBD1 (5 bases). The CDR3 extends over 14 amino acids. The V gene lost 2 bases and the J gene lost 3 bases, with 8 bases spanning the gap. Per germline, CDR1 MNHEY and CDR2 SMNVEV (reference sequence). CDR3 loop: CASSLPGSNQPQHF. CDR3 nucleotides: TGTGCCAGCAGTTTACCAGGGTCCAATCAGCCCCAGCATTTT.

This clone was found a few times. The CDR3 spells CASSYSRYNPYEQYF. The CDR3 DNA follows: TGTGCCAGCAGTTACTCGAGGTACAATCCCTACGAGCAGTACTTC. The rearrangement uses TRBV6-5 and TRBJ2-7; D call uncertain. The ends were cut back, 0 bases at V and 2 bases at J, with 11 bases in the middle. Germline V gives CDR1 MNHEY, CDR2 SVGAGI. There are 15 residues in the CDR3.

A single count supports this clone. The chain is built from TRBV5-1 and TRBJ2-7, with D maybe TRBD2 (6 bases). In germline, CDR1 is SGHRS, CDR2 YFSETQ. CDR3 length equals 19 residues. Trimming shortened V by 4 bases and J by 4 bases, and 30 bases separated the two germline ends. CDR3 in amino acids: CASSELKWADLYGGYEQYF. For the CDR3, the DNA is TGCGCCAGCAGCGAGCTTAAGTGGGCAGACCTCTATGGGGGGTACGAGCAGTACTTC.

V and J are TRBV11-2 and TRBJ2-1; the match to TRBD1 covers 7 bases. CDR1 and CDR2 from the germline V gene are SGHAT and FQNNGV. V was pared by 0 bases and J by 8 bases, with 7 bases of the junction left unmatched. The CDR3 covers 15 residues. CDR3 nucleotide sequence: TGTGCCAGCAGCTTAGAGGGTGACAGGGCCCATGAGCAGTTCTTC. It is translated as CASSLEGDRAHEQFF.

This chain connects TRBV5-4 to TRBJ2-5; TRBD2 matches at 7 bases. CDR1 and CDR2 from the germline V gene are SGHNT and YYREEE (reference sequence). This CDR3 is 14 amino acids long. The trim removed 0 bases at V and 1 base at J, leaving 0 bases unmatched. CDR3 coding DNA: TGTGCCAGCAGCTTGGGGACTAGCCAAGAGACCCAGTACTTC. Translation: CASSLGTSQETQYF.

The V call is TRBV7-8, the J call TRBJ2-7; TRBD2 might be the D (7 bases). The ends were cut back, 6 bases at V and 3 bases at J, with 18 bases in the middle. CDR3 length: 15 residues. Germline CDR1 reads SGHVS; CDR2 reads FQNEAQ. As DNA, the CDR3 is TGTGCCAGCAGATCCGGGTTAGGGGGGGACTACGAGCAGTACTTC. Its translation: CASRSGLGGDYEQYF.

This clone appeared a single time. The CDR3 bases are TGTGCCAGCAGCTTTCCCCCAACCAGGGTGGGAAAAAACATTCAGTACTTC. Residues: CASSFPPTRVGKNIQYF. This sequence joins TRBV5-6 and TRBJ2-4; the D gene is possibly TRBD1 (5 bases). The CDR3 runs to 17 residues. Looked up from germline, CDR1 is SGHDT and CDR2 is YYEEEE. With 2 bases removed from V and 4 bases from J, the gap between germline ends came to 19 bases. Supplemented by reference TRBV5-6 and TRBJ2-4, the full variable domain reads DAGVTQSPTHLIKTRGQQVTLRCSPKSGHDTVSWYQQALGQGPQFIFQYYEEEERQRGNFPDRFSGHQFPNYSSELNVNALLLGDSALYLCASSFPPTRVGKNIQYFGAGTRLSVL.

The V and J genes are TRBV7-7 and TRBJ2-5; D is uncertain. V was clipped by 4 bases and J by 0 bases, with 6 bases between them. Germline assignment: CDR1 SSHAT and CDR2 FNYEAQ (reference sequence). The CDR3 runs 13 residues. The DNA of the CDR3 is TGTGCCAGCAGCTCCTCTCACCAAGAGACCCAGTACTTC. Translation: CASSSSHQETQYF.

The chain has TRBV2 and TRBJ2-1; 11 bases line up with TRBD2. This CDR3 contains 14 residues. Trimming at V came to 6 bases and at J to 14 bases, leaving 12 bases not matched to a gene. CDR1 and CDR2 from the germline V gene are SNHLY and FYNNEI. The CDR3 loop is CASSPRGVAGGKFF. In DNA, the CDR3 is TGTGCCAGCAGCCCCAGGGGGGTAGCGGGGGGGAAGTTCTTC.

This chain uses TRBV5-8 with TRBJ2-7; no reliable D call. The CDR3 has 14 residues. Germline loops: CDR1 SGHTS, CDR2 YDEGEE. V was pared by 0 bases and J by 4 bases, with 11 bases between. For the CDR3, the DNA is TGTGCCAGCAGCTTGGCCCTAAATCCATACGAGCAGTACTTC. It codes for CASSLALNPYEQYF.

J is TRBJ2-3 and V is TRBV10-1; 12 bases align to TRBD2. The V gene's germline CDR1 is WNHNN and CDR2 SYGVQD (reference sequence). The V and J ends lost 6 bases and 5 bases, in that order; junction bases with no gene match: 15. The CDR3 has 18 amino acids. The CDR3: CASSPVGLAGGRVDTQYF. In nucleotides, the CDR3 is TGCGCCAGCAGCCCTGTCGGGCTAGCGGGAGGGCGGGTAGATACGCAGTATTTT.